The rows below give T cell receptor beta chains drawn from one sample of a study of Graves' ophthalmopathy and Graves' hyperthyroidism. Each CDR3 protein gets one entry after TCRdb re-called the multiplex PCR reads with MiXCR. The repertoire holds 150,000 to 200,000 distinct CDR3 sequences, with around 39% as singletons. Sample: peripheral blood. The receptors originated from a man younger than 45 with Graves' ophthalmopathy. Each CDR3 is given with its conserved first and last residue. A D gene is named only where the DNA matches it firmly. Not every row has a clone size; where given, it reads once, few, many or a size class.

abundance: -; j_gene: TRBJ1-2; v_gene: TRBV11-2; d_gene: -; CDR3nt: TGTGCCAGCAGCTCCAGTGCAGGGTCCGGTGGCTACACCTTC; CDR3aa: CASSSSAGSGGYTF
abundance: many; j_gene: TRBJ2-5; v_gene: TRBV28; d_gene: -; CDR3nt: TGTGCCAGCAGTGGGGGACTCGAGGAGACCCAGTACTTC; CDR3aa: CASSGGLEETQYF
abundance: many; j_gene: TRBJ1-2; v_gene: TRBV30; d_gene: -; CDR3nt: TGTGCCTGGAGTGTCTCGGAAAACTATGGCTACACCTTC; CDR3aa: CAWSVSENYGYTF
abundance: few; j_gene: TRBJ2-5; v_gene: TRBV12-3/TRBV12-4; d_gene: -; CDR3nt: TGTGCCAGCAGTCGTACGACAGGCAAGGCGGAGACCCAGTACTTC; CDR3aa: CASSRTTGKAETQYF
abundance: -; j_gene: TRBJ2-7; v_gene: TRBV28; d_gene: -; CDR3nt: TGTGCCAGCAGTAGACAGCGGAACTTC; CDR3aa: CASSRQRNF
abundance: many; j_gene: TRBJ2-7; v_gene: TRBV30; d_gene: -; CDR3nt: TGTGCCTGGAGTGTGTGGCAGGCCACTTATGGGGATACCTACGAGCAGTACTTC; CDR3aa: CAWSVWQATYGDTYEQYF
abundance: many; j_gene: TRBJ1-2; v_gene: TRBV12-3/TRBV12-4; d_gene: -; CDR3nt: TGTGCCAGCAGTTCTAGAAACAGCCCTTTGGACTATGGCTACACCTTC; CDR3aa: CASSSRNSPLDYGYTF
abundance: many; j_gene: TRBJ1-1; v_gene: TRBV29-1; d_gene: -; CDR3nt: TGCAGCGTTGGGGAGGGGGGTGAAGCTTTCTTT; CDR3aa: CSVGEGGEAFF
abundance: -; j_gene: TRBJ1-2; v_gene: TRBV28; d_gene: -; CDR3nt: TGTGCCAGCAGAGACAGGTTCTATGGCTACACCTTC; CDR3aa: CASRDRFYGYTF
abundance: -; j_gene: TRBJ2-7; v_gene: TRBV6-1; d_gene: TRBD2; CDR3nt: TGTGCCAGCAGGCAGACTAGCGGGACCTACGAGCAGTACTTC; CDR3aa: CASRQTSGTYEQYF
abundance: -; j_gene: TRBJ1-2; v_gene: TRBV27; d_gene: TRBD1; CDR3nt: TGTGCCAGCAGTCCGCGGGGACAGCACTATGGCTACACCTTC; CDR3aa: CASSPRGQHYGYTF
abundance: many; j_gene: TRBJ2-7; v_gene: TRBV29-1; d_gene: TRBD1; CDR3nt: TGCAGCGTTGCAGGGACAGGGGTAGGTTACGAGCAGTACTTC; CDR3aa: CSVAGTGVGYEQYF
abundance: -; j_gene: TRBJ2-7; v_gene: TRBV28; d_gene: TRBD2; CDR3nt: TGTGCCAGCAGTTTGAGGACTAGCGGCTCCTACGAGCAGTACTTC; CDR3aa: CASSLRTSGSYEQYF
abundance: -; j_gene: TRBJ2-7; v_gene: TRBV7-2; d_gene: TRBD2; CDR3nt: TGTGCCAGCAGTCCGGGACTAGCGGGAAATGTGTACTTC; CDR3aa: CASSPGLAGNVYF
abundance: many; j_gene: TRBJ2-5; v_gene: TRBV3-1; d_gene: -; CDR3nt: TGTGCCAGCAGCCACGTCCAAGAGACCCAGTACTTC; CDR3aa: CASSHVQETQYF
abundance: -; j_gene: TRBJ1-2; v_gene: TRBV11-3; d_gene: TRBD1; CDR3nt: TGTGCCAGCAGATCGACAGGGAGGGGACAAGGCTACACCTTC; CDR3aa: CASRSTGRGQGYTF
abundance: -; j_gene: TRBJ2-7; v_gene: TRBV3-1; d_gene: TRBD2; CDR3nt: TGTGCCAGCAGCCCAAGGACTAGCGGGAGGGCCATCAGCAGCGAGCAGTACTTC; CDR3aa: CASSPRTSGRAISSEQYF
abundance: many; j_gene: TRBJ2-4; v_gene: TRBV30; d_gene: -; CDR3nt: TGTGCCTGGAGCCAGGGGACCCCCCGGCGCAACATTCAGTACTTC; CDR3aa: CAWSQGTPRRNIQYF
abundance: many; j_gene: TRBJ2-2; v_gene: TRBV6-2/TRBV6-3; d_gene: -; CDR3nt: TGTGCCAGCAGTTACTCGACATGGATTTGGTCGGGAGTCAGAACCGGGGAGCTGTTTTTT; CDR3aa: CASSYSTWIWSGVRTGELFF
abundance: -; j_gene: TRBJ2-7; v_gene: TRBV27; d_gene: TRBD1; CDR3nt: TGTGCCAGCAGAAGGACAGGGGGGGACTACGAGCAGTACTTC; CDR3aa: CASRRTGGDYEQYF
abundance: few; j_gene: TRBJ1-1; v_gene: TRBV29-1; d_gene: -; CDR3nt: TGCAGCGCTGCCACGGGTAGGAGCACTGAAGCTTTCTTT; CDR3aa: CSAATGRSTEAFF
abundance: -; j_gene: TRBJ2-5; v_gene: TRBV7-9; d_gene: -; CDR3nt: TGTGCCAGCAGCTTAGGGCAGGGGAGGCAGACCCAGTACTTC; CDR3aa: CASSLGQGRQTQYF
abundance: -; j_gene: TRBJ2-7; v_gene: TRBV12-3/TRBV12-4; d_gene: TRBD2; CDR3nt: TGTGCCAGCAGGACTAGCGGGAGGGCCTACAAGCAGTACTTC; CDR3aa: CASRTSGRAYKQYF
abundance: -; j_gene: TRBJ1-2; v_gene: TRBV19; d_gene: -; CDR3nt: TGTGCCAGTAGCCGACTGGATGGCTACACCTTC; CDR3aa: CASSRLDGYTF
abundance: -; j_gene: TRBJ1-2; v_gene: TRBV6-1; d_gene: -; CDR3nt: TGTGCCAGCAGTGTCGGACAGCATGGCTACACCTTC; CDR3aa: CASSVGQHGYTF
abundance: many; j_gene: TRBJ1-1; v_gene: TRBV20-1; d_gene: TRBD1; CDR3nt: TGCAGTGCGGGGACAGGGGTGAACACTGAAGCTTTCTTT; CDR3aa: CSAGTGVNTEAFF
abundance: -; j_gene: TRBJ1-2; v_gene: TRBV15; d_gene: -; CDR3nt: TGTGCCACCAGCAGAGATTCGGGGGGTAACTATGGCTACACCTTC; CDR3aa: CATSRDSGGNYGYTF
abundance: many; j_gene: TRBJ2-7; v_gene: TRBV20-1; d_gene: -; CDR3nt: TGCAGTGCTAGAACTAGCAGGGTTGCCGAGCAGTACTTC; CDR3aa: CSARTSRVAEQYF
abundance: -; j_gene: TRBJ1-1; v_gene: TRBV29-1; d_gene: -; CDR3nt: TGCAGCGCTATCGGACAGTTGGGAGCTTTCTTT; CDR3aa: CSAIGQLGAFF
abundance: many; j_gene: TRBJ1-2; v_gene: TRBV11-2; d_gene: -; CDR3nt: TGTGCCAGCAGCCCCTGGACTGGAAAAAACTATGGCTACACCTTC; CDR3aa: CASSPWTGKNYGYTF
abundance: -; j_gene: TRBJ1-1; v_gene: TRBV4-3; d_gene: -; CDR3nt: TGCGCCAGCAGCCGAGACAGGCGGTTGAACACTGAAGCTTTCTTT; CDR3aa: CASSRDRRLNTEAFF
abundance: few; j_gene: TRBJ1-1; v_gene: TRBV7-9; d_gene: -; CDR3nt: TGTGCCAGCAGCCTACAACAGGGAAACACTGAAGCTTTCTTT; CDR3aa: CASSLQQGNTEAFF
abundance: once; j_gene: TRBJ1-5; v_gene: TRBV12-3/TRBV12-4; d_gene: -; CDR3nt: TGTGCCAGCGGAGGGGGGTCCTCCAATCAGCCCCAGCATTTT; CDR3aa: CASGGGSSNQPQHF
abundance: once; j_gene: TRBJ1-1; v_gene: TRBV12-3/TRBV12-4; d_gene: -; CDR3nt: TGTGCCAGCAAGCTTACCAGGGCAATGAACACTGAAGCTTTCTTT; CDR3aa: CASKLTRAMNTEAFF
abundance: -; j_gene: TRBJ1-2; v_gene: TRBV5-1; d_gene: -; CDR3nt: TGCGCCAGCAGCTTGGTCGGGTCAGGAGGCTACACCTTC; CDR3aa: CASSLVGSGGYTF
abundance: many; j_gene: TRBJ1-1; v_gene: TRBV30; d_gene: TRBD1; CDR3nt: TGTGCCTGGAGCCCACGGGACAGGGGTTCGTCTAACACTGAAGCTTTCTTT; CDR3aa: CAWSPRDRGSSNTEAFF
abundance: -; j_gene: TRBJ2-7; v_gene: TRBV27; d_gene: -; CDR3nt: TGTGCCAGCAGTTTATCGGGAGTCGACGAGCAGTACTTC; CDR3aa: CASSLSGVDEQYF
abundance: once; j_gene: TRBJ1-2; v_gene: TRBV4-1; d_gene: -; CDR3nt: TGCGCCAGCAGCCAAGGTGCAGGATACAACTATGGCTACACCTTC; CDR3aa: CASSQGAGYNYGYTF
abundance: many; j_gene: TRBJ2-5; v_gene: TRBV10-3; d_gene: TRBD1; CDR3nt: TGTGCCATCAGTGGGACAGGACCCCGGGAGACCCAGTACTTC; CDR3aa: CAISGTGPRETQYF
abundance: -; j_gene: TRBJ1-2; v_gene: TRBV27; d_gene: -; CDR3nt: TGTGCCAGCAGAACCGGGACGTCGGCTGGCTACACCTTC; CDR3aa: CASRTGTSAGYTF
abundance: -; j_gene: TRBJ2-4; v_gene: TRBV27; d_gene: -; CDR3nt: TGTGCCAGCAGCCCGTCCGTTGGGGGGAAAAACATTCAGTACTTC; CDR3aa: CASSPSVGGKNIQYF